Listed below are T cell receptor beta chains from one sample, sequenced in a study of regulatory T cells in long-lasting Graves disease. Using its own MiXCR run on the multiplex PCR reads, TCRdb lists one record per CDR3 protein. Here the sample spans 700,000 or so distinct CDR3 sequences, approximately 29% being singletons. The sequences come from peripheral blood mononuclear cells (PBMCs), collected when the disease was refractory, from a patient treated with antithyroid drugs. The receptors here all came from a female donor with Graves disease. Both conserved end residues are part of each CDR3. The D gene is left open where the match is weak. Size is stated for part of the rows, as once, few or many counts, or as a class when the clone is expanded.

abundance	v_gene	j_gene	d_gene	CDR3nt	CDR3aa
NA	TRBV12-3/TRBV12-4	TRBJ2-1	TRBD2	TGTGCCAGCAGCTATTTTGCGGGAGTGGCCTACAATGAGCAGTTCTTC	CASSYFAGVAYNEQFF
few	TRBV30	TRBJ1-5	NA	TGTGCCTGGAGTTCGCTAAGGGATCAGCCCCAGCATTTT	CAWSSLRDQPQHF
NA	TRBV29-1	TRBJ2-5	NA	TGCACCGTCGGGATGGAGACCCAGTACTTC	CTVGMETQYF
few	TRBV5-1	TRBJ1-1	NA	TGCGCCAGCAGCCCGGTGGAGGGCCCGTCAAACACTGAAGCTTTCTTT	CASSPVEGPSNTEAFF
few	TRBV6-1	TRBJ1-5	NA	TGTGCCAGCAGTGAGGGAGGGGCCGTTCAGCCCCAGCATTTT	CASSEGGAVQPQHF
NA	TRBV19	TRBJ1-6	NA	TGTGCCAGTAGTAGCCACAGGAATTCACCCCTCCACTTT	CASSSHRNSPLHF
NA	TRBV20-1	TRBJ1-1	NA	TGCAGTTCAGCAGGCTACACTGAAGCTTTCTTT	CSSAGYTEAFF
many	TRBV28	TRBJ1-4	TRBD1	TGTGCCAGCAGTTCTCAACAGGGGGCGGCTAATGAAAAACTGTTTTTT	CASSSQQGAANEKLFF
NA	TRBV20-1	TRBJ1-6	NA	TGCAGTGCTAGTAGCGGCGCGGGCTCACCCCTCCACTTT	CSASSGAGSPLHF
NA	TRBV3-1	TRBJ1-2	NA	TGTGCCAGCAGCCAAGATCTACGTGGGCGCGGCTATGGCTACACCTTC	CASSQDLRGRGYGYTF
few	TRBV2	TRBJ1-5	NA	TGTGCCAGCAAGCTCGGTCACAATCAGCCCCAGCATTTT	CASKLGHNQPQHF
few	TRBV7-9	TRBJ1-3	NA	TGTGCCAGCAATTCCGGTGACAGCTCCTCTGGAAACACCATATATTTT	CASNSGDSSSGNTIYF
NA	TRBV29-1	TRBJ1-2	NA	TGCAGCGTTGAAGATGGCGGGGGCGATGGCTACACCTTC	CSVEDGGGDGYTF
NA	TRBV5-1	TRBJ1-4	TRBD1	TGCGCCAGCAGCTTGGGCACAGGGGGCACTGAAAAACTGTTTTTT	CASSLGTGGTEKLFF
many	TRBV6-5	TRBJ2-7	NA	TGTGCCAGCAGTTACTCGGGGGACTGGTCCGAGCAGTACTTC	CASSYSGDWSEQYF
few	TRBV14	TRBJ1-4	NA	TGTGCCAGCAGCAAAACCAGGGCAACTAATGAAAAACTGTTTTTT	CASSKTRATNEKLFF
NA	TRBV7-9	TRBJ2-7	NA	TGTGCCACCAGTGGTTTTGACGACGAGCAGTACTTC	CATSGFDDEQYF
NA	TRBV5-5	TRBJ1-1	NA	TGTGCCAGCAGCTTGTGGGAGGGCACTGAAGCTTTCTTT	CASSLWEGTEAFF
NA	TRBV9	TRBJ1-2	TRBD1	TGTGCCAGCAGCGTAGGTCACAGGGGGGATGGCTACACCTTC	CASSVGHRGDGYTF
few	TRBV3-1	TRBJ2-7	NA	TGTGCCAGCAGCCACGGGATCTACGAGCAGTACTTC	CASSHGIYEQYF
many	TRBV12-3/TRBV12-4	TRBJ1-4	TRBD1	TGTGCCAGCAGCCAGACAGGGGGGAATGAAAAACTGTTTTTT	CASSQTGGNEKLFF
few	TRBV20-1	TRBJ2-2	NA	TGCAGTGCTGCACATCAGGGAGCCGGGGAGCTGTTTTTT	CSAAHQGAGELFF
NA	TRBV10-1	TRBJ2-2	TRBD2	TGCGCCAGCAGTAGGACTAGCGAGGCCGGGGAGCTGTTTTTT	CASSRTSEAGELFF
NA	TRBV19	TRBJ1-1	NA	TGTGCCAGTAGTGGTGAGGGCCAGTATGACACTGAAGCTTTCTTT	CASSGEGQYDTEAFF
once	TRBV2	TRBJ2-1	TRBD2	TGTGCCAGCAGCGGACTAGCGGGGCTCCCCGATGAGCAGTTCTTC	CASSGLAGLPDEQFF
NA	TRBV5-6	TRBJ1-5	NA	TGTGCCAGCAGCGGACTACAGGGTCAGCCCCAGCATTTT	CASSGLQGQPQHF
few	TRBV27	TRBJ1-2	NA	TGTGCCAGCAGAAGTCAGGGTAACTATGGCTACACCTTC	CASRSQGNYGYTF
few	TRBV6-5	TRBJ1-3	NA	TGTGCCAGCAGTTACGGGCAGACCTCTGGAAACACCATATATTTT	CASSYGQTSGNTIYF
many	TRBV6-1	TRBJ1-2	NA	TGTGCCAGCTCTAGGGTTTATGGCTACACCTTC	CASSRVYGYTF
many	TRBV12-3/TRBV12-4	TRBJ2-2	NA	TGTGCCAGCAGCTACCTCTTAAGGCAGTCGAATACGAACACCGGGGAGCTGTTTTTT	CASSYLLRQSNTNTGELFF
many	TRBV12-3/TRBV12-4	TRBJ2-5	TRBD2	TGTGCCAGCAGTTCTTGGGGGGGAGAGACCCAGTACTTC	CASSSWGGETQYF
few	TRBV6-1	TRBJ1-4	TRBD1	TGTGCCAGCAGTGTAACGGGACAGATGGGAGAAAAACTGTTTTTT	CASSVTGQMGEKLFF
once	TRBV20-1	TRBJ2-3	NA	TGCAGTGCTAGAGATTGGACGGGAGTCGGTGCAGATACGCAGTATTTT	CSARDWTGVGADTQYF
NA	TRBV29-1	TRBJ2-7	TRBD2	TGCAGCGTTGGGGAGGGAGGCTACGGGCAGTACTTC	CSVGEGGYGQYF
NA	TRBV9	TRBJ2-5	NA	TGTGCCAGCAGCGTAGCGCCTACAGGGATAGCGGATCAAGAGACCCAGTACTTC	CASSVAPTGIADQETQYF
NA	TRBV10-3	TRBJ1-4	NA	TGTGCCATCTCAAGCCCGGGATTGAACGATGAAAAACTGTTTTTT	CAISSPGLNDEKLFF
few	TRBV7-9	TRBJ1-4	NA	TGTGCCAGCAGCTTAGTGGACAATGAAAAACTGTTTTTT	CASSLVDNEKLFF
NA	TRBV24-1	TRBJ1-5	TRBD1	TGTGCCACCAGTGATAAGCAAGGGACAGAGTCCTCAGCCCAGCATTTT	CATSDKQGTESSAQHF
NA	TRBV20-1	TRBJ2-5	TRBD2	TGCAGTGCAGGGACTAGCGGGAGGGCCCGAGAGACCCAGCACTTC	CSAGTSGRARETQHF
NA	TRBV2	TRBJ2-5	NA	TGTGCCAGCAGCCCCCTTGGGACCCAGGGGGAGACCCAGTACTTC	CASSPLGTQGETQYF
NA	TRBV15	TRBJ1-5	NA	TGTGCCACCGGGCTCGGATGGCCCGGTCAGCCCCAGCATTTT	CATGLGWPGQPQHF
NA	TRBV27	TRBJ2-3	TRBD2	TGTGCCAGCAGTTTATTCCCTAGCGGGAGGAAGCCCTTAGATACGCAGTATTTT	CASSLFPSGRKPLDTQYF
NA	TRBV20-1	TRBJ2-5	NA	TGCAGTGCTAGAAAAAGTGGTACCCAAGAGACCCAGTACTTC	CSARKSGTQETQYF
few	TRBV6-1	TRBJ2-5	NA	TGTGCCAGCACTTCCCGAGAGACCCAGTACTTC	CASTSRETQYF
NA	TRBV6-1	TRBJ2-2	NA	TGTGCCATACCCCAAACGGCGAACACCGGGGAGCTGTTTTTT	CAIPQTANTGELFF
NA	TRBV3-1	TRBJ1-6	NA	TGTGCCAGCAGCCAAATAGCAGGGGATTCACCCCTCCACTTT	CASSQIAGDSPLHF
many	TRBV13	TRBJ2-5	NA	TGTGCCAGCAGCTTAAATCTGGGACAAGAGACCCAGTACTTC	CASSLNLGQETQYF
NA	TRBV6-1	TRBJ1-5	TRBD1	TGTGCCAGCAGTACCAGGGAGGGGACAGACCATTATAGCAATCAGCCCCAGCATTTT	CASSTREGTDHYSNQPQHF